This TCR beta chain was recovered during a study of cytomegalovirus exposure and HLA in healthy donors (dated by TCRdb to between 2016 and 2019). Context from the whole study: An earlier analysis of several hundred of the donors reported about 280 Gb of sequence data and about 120 million unique TCR beta sequences obtained from some 200 million T cells. Donor age, sex, ethnicity and CMV serostatus were compiled alongside the repertoire data. The study was designed to test whether signatures of past pathogen exposure could be identified by cataloging public T cell receptors. Because of strong linkage in the cohort, a few DR-DQ haplotypes were treated as single units for association and clustering. All discovery cohort repertoires had been generated using a single sequencing platform. Among the roughly 400 genotyped donors, around 81% belonged to the genetic ancestry cluster associated with self-reported Caucasian donors. Genome-wide SNP genotypes for about three fifths of the roughly 670 donors were used in a later genetic analysis, which treated that subset as a discovery cohort. In a later analysis, previously published TCR beta repertoires from several hundred donors were re-analyzed and high-resolution HLA genotyping was added so that TCR occurrence patterns could be studied. The number of donors typed differed by locus, with roughly 629-640 for A, B, C, DRB1 and DQB1, 522 for DQA1, over 600 for DPA1, and approximately 470 for DPB1. Besides the first cohort of hundreds of subjects, a separate validation cohort made up of 120 or so different subjects was used. To predict cytomegalovirus infection status, the study combined high-throughput TCR immunosequencing, statistical association of individual TCRs with disease status, and machine learning. The T cell repertoires of roughly 660 subjects were profiled by immunosequencing and related to cytomegalovirus serostatus. Class I and class II HLA loci were covered by the typing at four-digit resolution. An earlier analysis of 587 of the donors used high-throughput TCR beta sequencing to judge whether each TCR beta V gene segment behaved as functional or pseudogenic. An early release that covered some 630 HLA-typed donors contained about 290 gigabases of sequencing data and about 84 million unique TCR sequences. On average, around 240,000 unique TCR beta nucleotide sequences were sequenced per donor among a few hundred genotyped donors of the cohort, with roughly 18% of those sequences being non-productive. In the later analysis, no new phenotypic data were used to find candidate immune exposures; instead, reliance was placed on TCR beta sequences and their occurrence across donors. Overall results and qualifications from the work: Cytomegalovirus status was reported to be diagnosed by the classifier with high specificity and sensitivity in both the original and validation cohorts. The study gave a list of 150 to 200 TCR beta chains associated with cytomegalovirus. Because HLA typing was missing for some donors at each locus, association tests included only the typed subset. Presence/absence analyses assumed roughly uniform sequencing depth across donors, an assumption that may not hold. A few of the identified cytomegalovirus-associated TCR beta chains were confirmed in vitro to be specific for cytomegalovirus antigens. Linkage disequilibrium might explain the correlated functional status among segregating V segments, but an unknown experimental factor could not be excluded. A later analysis reported that several top co-occurrence clusters appeared linked to parvovirus B19, influenza, CMV and Epstein-Barr virus. A later analysis found that most CMV-associated TCR beta chains appeared HLA-restricted, with HLA associations seemingly driven largely by CMV exposure. Specific HLA alleles were associated with 15,000 to 20,000 TCR beta sequences at a false discovery rate of 0.05 in a later analysis. The cohort was sequenced for TCR beta chains only, and without alpha or paired-chain data the features that could be detected were limited. Broadly in line with IMGT annotations, most TCR beta V segments showed up in productive rearrangements about 87% or about 30% of the time in an earlier analysis of about 500 of the donors. In a later analysis, TCR association rates were found to vary across HLA loci, with the most associated TCRs seen for DRB1 alleles and the fewest for HLA-C alleles. In a later analysis, HLA-associated TCR beta chains showed more clonal expansion and lower generation probabilities than non-associated chains that were equally common. An association between a missense DCLRE1C variant and V-gene and J-gene trimming of TCR beta chains was found in a later genetic analysis and replicated in an independent cohort. According to the authors, the approach could potentially be generalized to other disease states and immunological phenotypes. When HLA alleles, especially DR and DQ, strongly co-occurred, TCR associations were difficult to assign to individual alleles. According to a later genetic analysis, donors in an Asian-associated ancestry cluster had fewer N-insertions in productive TCRs than the approximately 630-donor mean. Because counts were too low, about 17 rarely observed V segments, including chromosome 9 orphons, were excluded from the earlier analysis of several hundred of the donors. CMV serostatus was the only immune exposure information available for the cohort. A group of highly shared sequence variants was considered likely to be a technical artifact of the sequencing pipeline. A further reported finding was that TCR beta sequences accurately predicted the HLA-A and HLA-B alleles for most subjects in the first cohort. While some public TCRs were present in many individuals, most TCR sequences turned up only very rarely across donors.

The cohort comprised some 730 healthy bone marrow donors. At the time of sampling, every cohort member was nominally healthy, though immune exposures that went unrecorded were likely present. The donor tested CMV seronegative, placing the donor among the 352 seronegative members of the cohort. Every donor gave a peripheral blood sample, and the peripheral blood mononuclear cells from that sample were used for TCR beta sequencing. Genomic DNA extraction from the blood cell samples was performed with the Qiagen DNeasy Blood Extraction Kit. As regards this clone: Its antigen is unknown. No much larger clonotype is one base removed from it; base qualities were not supplied.

Libraries came from the immunoSEQ multiplex PCR assay. The multiplex PCR relied on a mix of 60 forward primers for TCR Vbeta segments and 13 reverse primers for TCR Jbeta segments. The CDR3 region of rearranged TCR beta genes was amplified from genomic DNA with a multiplex PCR assay. The amplified TCR beta libraries were sequenced on the Illumina HiSeq System as 87-base-pair reads. On the authors' methods: A later analysis tallied about 77 million unique TCR beta chains across the 666 repertoires, and around 10 million of those chains were shared by two or more donors. To remove PCR and sequencing errors, raw reads were error-corrected and collapsed into unique sequences using a nearest-neighbor algorithm that merged closely related sequences. V, D and J gene segments were assigned by aligning CDR3 sequences to IMGT reference sequences. For a sequence to be retained, a match of at least six nucleotides to both a V gene segment and a J gene segment was required. A rearrangement counted as productive if the CDR3 had no stop codons and remained in frame with V and J, and every other rearrangement counted as non-productive. CDR3 was defined according to IMGT convention as the region running from the second conserved V-encoded cysteine to the conserved J-encoded phenylalanine. Sequences without an unambiguous match to a single V gene segment were excluded from the earlier analysis of about 600 of the donors. In an earlier analysis of about 590 of the donors, a V segment was called functional when productive rearrangements were above 56.7%, and segregating when the standard deviation between donors exceeded 5%. A statistical classification framework was built to diagnose cytomegalovirus status from the catalog of TCR beta chain sequences. In a later analysis, TCR nucleotide sequences were compared against IMGT/GENE-DB human TR gene sequences so that V and J genes could be assigned. The TCRdist pipeline was used in a later analysis to assign CDR3 sequences and most-parsimonious VDJ recombination scenarios. In a later analysis, each TCR beta chain was defined by its CDR3 amino acid sequence together with its V-gene family, and reads without a unique V-gene family were excluded. In a later analysis, a few hundred highly shared, low-generation-probability nucleotide sequences were removed to address suspected cross-contamination and a sequencing artifact. A later analysis calculated a clonal expansion index for each public chain from normalized within-repertoire ranks of inferred template counts. In a later analysis, generation probabilities were computed using a VDJ recombination model fitted to out-of-frame rearrangements, and the results were checked against IGoR. In a later analysis, TCR-TCR, TCR-HLA and TCR-CMV co-occurrence was scored with hypergeometric tests, and a repertoire-size bias correction was applied to TCR pairs. False discovery rates were estimated in a later analysis by permuting HLA or CMV assignments 20 times. In a later analysis, co-occurring TCRs were grouped using DBSCAN, and TCRdist sequence similarity was added for clustering within HLA-allele-positive subsets. For co-occurrence clustering, repertoires with fewer than 30,000 or more than 120,000 public chains were excluded, along with 4 to 6 repertoires with anomalous nucleotide sharing. The immuneACCESS repertoire file appears here via TCRdb, limited to in-frame rearrangements. These files lack a portion of the clones; in checked studies, under half of the deficit traces to unresolved V genes, and the cause of the others is not known. V, J and clone size were drawn from that table, and D and trimming were deduced from the DNA. The sample has more than 150,000 clones on record, approximately 80% of them singletons. Of the sample, 2% to 2.5% falls within the top ten clones.

Sequencing was carried out using PBMCs. This receptor was identified in a young woman in good health and CMV-seronegative.

The CDR3 loop reads CASSSGQGVRSPLHF. In nucleotide form, the sequence is TGTGCCAGTAGTTCGGGACAGGGGGTGAGGTCACCCCTCCACTTT. The V and J genes are TRBV19 and TRBJ1-6; TRBD1 agrees with 11 junctional bases. V ends up 5 bases short and J 10 bases short, with an unmatched junction base count of 7. The germline V gene (reference sequence) provides CDR1 LNHDA and CDR2 SQIVND. The cysteine opens and the phenylalanine closes a CDR3 of 15 amino acids. The CDR3 DNA has 45 bases and is translated from base 1.